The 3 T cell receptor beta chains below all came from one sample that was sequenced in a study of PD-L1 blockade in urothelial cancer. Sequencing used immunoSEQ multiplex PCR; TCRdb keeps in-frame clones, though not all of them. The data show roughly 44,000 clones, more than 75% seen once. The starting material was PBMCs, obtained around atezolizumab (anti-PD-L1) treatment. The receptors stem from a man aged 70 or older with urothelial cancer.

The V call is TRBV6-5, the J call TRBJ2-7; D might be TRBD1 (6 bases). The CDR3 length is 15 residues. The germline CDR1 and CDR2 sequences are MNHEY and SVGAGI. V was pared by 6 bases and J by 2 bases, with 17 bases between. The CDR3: CASRPPGTRTYEQYF. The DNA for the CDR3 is TGTGCCAGCAGACCCCCCGGGACAAGGACCTACGAGCAGTACTTC.

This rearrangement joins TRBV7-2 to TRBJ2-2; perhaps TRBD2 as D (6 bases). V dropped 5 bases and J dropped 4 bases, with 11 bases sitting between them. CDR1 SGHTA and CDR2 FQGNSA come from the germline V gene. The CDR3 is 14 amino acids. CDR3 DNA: TGTGCCAGCAGCCGTGGGACTGTCACCGGGGAGCTGTTTTTT. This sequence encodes CASSRGTVTGELFF.

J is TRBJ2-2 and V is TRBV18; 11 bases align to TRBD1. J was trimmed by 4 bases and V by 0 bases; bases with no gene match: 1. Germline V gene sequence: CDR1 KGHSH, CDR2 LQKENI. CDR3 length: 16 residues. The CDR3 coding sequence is TGTGCCAGCTCACCACCGGGACAGGGGGTCACCGGGGAGCTGTTTTTT. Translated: CASSPPGQGVTGELFF.